Listed below are T cell receptor beta chains from one sample, sequenced in a study of immune evolution from preneoplasia to lung adenocarcinoma. Here immunoSEQ multiplex PCR was the method, and the copy in TCRdb shows in-frame clones only, minus some. The table has 6,500 to 7,500 clones, about 80% seen once; the top ten hold approximately 2.8%. The sequencing sample was made of FFPE invasive lung adenocarcinoma tissue. The receptors shown here come from a person aged 40-50 years with lung adenocarcinoma. Both conserved end residues are part of each CDR3. Each record gives: D gene, V gene, J gene, clone size, CDR3 DNA, CDR3 protein. The D gene is left open where the match is weak. Size is stated for part of the rows, as once, few or many counts, or as a class when the clone is expanded.

>NA|TRBV19|TRBJ1-1|few
TGTGCCAGTAGTATAAAGGCTCTGGCCACTGAAGCTTTCTTT
CASSIKALATEAFF
>TRBD2|TRBV7-9|TRBJ2-5|NA
TGTGCCAGCAGCTCACTAGCGGGGGTGGAGACCCAGTACTTC
CASSSLAGVETQYF
>TRBD1|TRBV15|TRBJ1-6|NA
TGTGCCACCAGCAGAGATTTTGGACAGGGAGGATCACCCCTCCACTTT
CATSRDFGQGGSPLHF
>NA|TRBV6-1|TRBJ2-7|NA
TGTGCCAGCAGTGAAGCGCTTAAGGTCGAGCAGTACTTC
CASSEALKVEQYF
>TRBD2|TRBV27|TRBJ2-7|few
TGTGCCAGCAGTTACCGGGAGGCACCCTACGAGCAGTACTTC
CASSYREAPYEQYF
>NA|TRBV4-2|TRBJ1-2|NA
TGTGCCAGCAGCCAAGGTAGTAGGGAGGGCGGCTACACCTTC
CASSQGSREGGYTF
>NA|TRBV5-6|TRBJ2-7|NA
TGTGCCAGCAGCCGGACCGGGACCCCCTACGAGCAGTACTTC
CASSRTGTPYEQYF
>NA|TRBV30|TRBJ1-2|NA
TGTGCCTGGAGGGAGAAGGGGTGGAACTATGGCTACACCTTC
CAWREKGWNYGYTF
>NA|TRBV29-1|TRBJ2-5|NA
TGCAGCGTTTGGTGGTTCTCAGAGACCCAGTACTTC
CSVWWFSETQYF
>NA|TRBV11-2|TRBJ2-7|NA
TGTGCCAGCACCCTTGGGGCCCGTCCGACAGGCCGAGGGGAGCAGTACTTC
CASTLGARPTGRGEQYF
>NA|TRBV30|TRBJ2-3|NA
TGTGCCTGGAGTACTGCGGTGAATACGCAGTATTTT
CAWSTAVNTQYF
>NA|TRBV7-8|TRBJ1-5|NA
TGTGCCAGCAGCCCACAGCAGGGTGGAAGACAGCCCCAGCATTTT
CASSPQQGGRQPQHF
>TRBD1|TRBV7-8|TRBJ2-7|NA
TGTGCCAGCAGCTTACTACAGGGGGCCTACGAGCAGTACTTC
CASSLLQGAYEQYF
>NA|TRBV6-1|TRBJ2-7|NA
TGTGCCAGCAGTGAAGCCCCCGGAGGAGGCGAGCAGTACTTC
CASSEAPGGGEQYF
>TRBD2|TRBV29-1|TRBJ2-1|NA
TGCAGCGTTGAAGATCGCGGGGGGGGCTACCGTAGGCATGAGCAGTTCTTC
CSVEDRGGGYRRHEQFF
>TRBD2|TRBV15|TRBJ2-3|NA
TGTGCCACCAGCAGCCAGCGGGGATCCACAGATACGCAGTATTTT
CATSSQRGSTDTQYF
>TRBD1|TRBV4-3|TRBJ2-2|once
TGCGCCAGCAGCCCCAAGTCCAGAGACAGGGGCTCCGGGGAGCTGTTTTTT
CASSPKSRDRGSGELFF
>TRBD2|TRBV6-4|TRBJ2-3|NA
TGTGCCAGCAGTGACCAGGCGGGGGGGCAGGATACGCAGTATTTT
CASSDQAGGQDTQYF
>NA|TRBV2|TRBJ1-5|once
TGTGCCAGCAGTGAGACGTGGAATCAGCCCCAGCATTTT
CASSETWNQPQHF
>NA|TRBV11-2|TRBJ1-3|NA
TGTGCCAGCAGTACAGGCTCTGGAAACACCATATATTTT
CASSTGSGNTIYF
>TRBD2|TRBV11-1|TRBJ2-7|NA
TGTGCCAGCAGACCAACTAGCGGGGACTACGAGCAGTACTTC
CASRPTSGDYEQYF
>NA|TRBV30|TRBJ1-1|NA
TGTGCCTGGAGTGCAGGGAATGAAGCTTTCTTT
CAWSAGNEAFF
>NA|TRBV11-2|TRBJ2-3|NA
TGTGCCAGCCGACCCCCCGGGCGGACCGCAGATACGCAGTATTTT
CASRPPGRTADTQYF
>NA|TRBV27|TRBJ2-7|NA
TGTGCCAGCAGTTTAGAGGGTTACGAGCAGTACTTC
CASSLEGYEQYF
>NA|TRBV30|TRBJ1-5|NA
TGTGCTCTGAGTGTGGGTCTAGGAGGCAATCAGCCCCAGCATTTT
CALSVGLGGNQPQHF
>TRBD1|TRBV18|TRBJ1-2|NA
TGTGCCAGCTCACCCACTCCCCCGACAGGGGACAACTATGGCTACACCTTC
CASSPTPPTGDNYGYTF
>NA|TRBV7-2|TRBJ2-2|NA
TGTGCCAGCAGCTTAGGGCTAGCGAGCACCGGGGAGCTGTTTTTT
CASSLGLASTGELFF
>NA|TRBV5-6|TRBJ2-5|NA
TGTGCCAGCAGCTTTCTCGGCAGCGGACAAGAGACCCAGTACTTC
CASSFLGSGQETQYF
>TRBD2|TRBV18|TRBJ2-1|NA
TGTGCCAGCTCACAACTAGCGGGAGGTGGCAATGAGCAGTTCTTC
CASSQLAGGGNEQFF
>TRBD2|TRBV14|TRBJ2-1|NA
TGTGCCAGCAGCCATATTCGTAGCGGGGGTTTCAATGAGCAGTTCTTC
CASSHIRSGGFNEQFF
>NA|TRBV11-2|TRBJ1-1|NA
TGTGCCAGCAGCTTACAGGGCGGGGGGACTGAAGCTTTCTTT
CASSLQGGGTEAFF
>TRBD1|TRBV6-6|TRBJ2-5|NA
TGTGCCAGCAGTTTTCGGACAGGGGCAGAGACCCAGTACTTC
CASSFRTGAETQYF
>NA|TRBV6-1|TRBJ1-4|NA
TGTGCCAGCAGTCCGTCTCGGGATCGGGAAAAACTGTTTTTT
CASSPSRDREKLFF
>NA|TRBV5-6|TRBJ1-1|few
TGTGCCAGCAGCTTGGGGGCGACCCTGAACACTGAAGCTTTCTTT
CASSLGATLNTEAFF
>NA|TRBV28|TRBJ2-6|NA
TGTGCCACCAAAGGCAGGAGCTCTGGGGCCAACGTCCTGACTTTC
CATKGRSSGANVLTF
>NA|TRBV9|TRBJ1-1|NA
TGTGCCAGCAGCCGATCGGGGGTCAGGGCTGAAGCTTTCTTT
CASSRSGVRAEAFF
>TRBD1|TRBV30|TRBJ1-6|NA
TGTGCCTGGTCTACAGGGGCAGATTCACCCCTCCACTTT
CAWSTGADSPLHF
>NA|TRBV19|TRBJ1-6|once
TGTGCCAGTAGTATGAGGACAGAGAATTCACCCCTCCACTTT
CASSMRTENSPLHF
>TRBD2|TRBV29-1|TRBJ2-1|NA
TGCAGCGTGGCAGGGGGACTAGCTCTTCCCGGGGTGAACAATGAGCAGTTCTTC
CSVAGGLALPGVNNEQFF
>NA|TRBV6-1|TRBJ1-2|NA
TGTGCCAGCAGTGAAAGGGTAATAGGGAACTATGGCTACACCTTC
CASSERVIGNYGYTF
>NA|TRBV6-6|TRBJ1-6|NA
TGTGCCAGCAGTTCGGGGGTATCCGGGTCACCCCTCCACTTT
CASSSGVSGSPLHF
>NA|TRBV28|TRBJ1-3|NA
TGTGCCAGCAGTTTAGGGGGCAAGTCTGGAAACACCATATATTTT
CASSLGGKSGNTIYF
>TRBD2|TRBV5-1|TRBJ2-1|NA
TGCGCCAGCAGTGACGAGCGGGAGTTCAATGAGCAGTTCTTC
CASSDEREFNEQFF
>NA|TRBV15|TRBJ1-2|NA
TGTGCCACCAGCAGAGACGTCGGCGGCTATGGCTACACCTTC
CATSRDVGGYGYTF
>NA|TRBV29-1|TRBJ2-7|NA
TGCAGCGTGGGACACTCCTACGAGCAGTACTTC
CSVGHSYEQYF
>NA|TRBV13|TRBJ1-4|NA
TGTGCCAGCAGCTTAGCTGGCTGGGGAAATGAAAAACTGTTTTTT
CASSLAGWGNEKLFF
>NA|TRBV15|TRBJ2-5|few
TGTGCCACCAGCCGAATTGGTGGCTCCCAAGAGACCCAGTACTTC
CATSRIGGSQETQYF
>TRBD1|TRBV19|TRBJ2-7|NA
TGTGCCAGTAAACAGGGGGTTTACGAGCAGTACTTC
CASKQGVYEQYF
>NA|TRBV30|TRBJ1-3|NA
TGTGCCTGGAGTGTCCGCCAGACCATATATTTT
CAWSVRQTIYF
>NA|TRBV29-1|TRBJ2-7|NA
TGCAGCGTTGAAGGGGCTGGCGGGCCAAGCTCCTACGAGCAGTACTTC
CSVEGAGGPSSYEQYF